This T cell receptor (beta chain) came from a study of T cells after yellow fever vaccination. As for the study in general: In the case of low-cell-number fractions, SMART-Seq v4 Ultra Low Input was used for preparation.

Whole-study findings and limits: Weaker, the secondary response had a peak occurring faster, on day 5 versus 15. Re-detected after boosting: most primary clones, about 96% of CD4 and 80% to 90% of CD8. Abundant bulk-population clonotypes could contaminate the FACS-sorted repertoires.

In regard to this clonotype: Its antigen is not identified.

The germline V gene encodes CDR1 SEHNR and CDR2 FQNEAQ (reference sequence). The CDR3 spans 13 residues. V was trimmed by 6 bases and J by 3 bases, leaving 10 bases between them. Using its own MiXCR run on the 5' RACE reads, TCRdb lists one record per CDR3 protein. This table holds approximately 350,000 distinct CDR3 sequences, roughly 12% found once. The receptor's source is a man aged 18 to 29 who received the YFV17D yellow fever vaccine. The genes are TRBV7-9 and TRBJ2-3; no definite D call. The specimen was PBMCs, collected on the day of the first yellow fever vaccination. The CDR3 coding sequence is TGTGCCAGCAGTTACACGCGGACAGATACGCAGTATTTT. Its protein is CASSYTRTDTQYF.